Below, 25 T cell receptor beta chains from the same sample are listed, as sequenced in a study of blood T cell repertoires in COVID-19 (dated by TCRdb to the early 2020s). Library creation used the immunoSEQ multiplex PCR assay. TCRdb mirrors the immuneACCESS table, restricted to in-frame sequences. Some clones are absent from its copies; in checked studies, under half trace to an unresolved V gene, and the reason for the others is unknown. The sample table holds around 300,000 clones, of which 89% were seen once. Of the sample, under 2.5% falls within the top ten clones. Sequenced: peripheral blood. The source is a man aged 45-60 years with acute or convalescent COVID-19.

Here the CDR3 DNA reads TGCGCCAGCAGCTACCCGGATAGCGGGGGGAACACCGGGGAGCTGTTTTTT. Its protein is CASSYPDSGGNTGELFF. The chain joins TRBV5-1 to TRBJ2-2, with 9 bases identical to TRBD2. V trimming: 3 bases; J trimming: 1 base; junction bases outside the gene matches: 7. Germline V gene sequence: CDR1 SGHRS, CDR2 YFSETQ. The CDR3 loop spans 17 amino acids.

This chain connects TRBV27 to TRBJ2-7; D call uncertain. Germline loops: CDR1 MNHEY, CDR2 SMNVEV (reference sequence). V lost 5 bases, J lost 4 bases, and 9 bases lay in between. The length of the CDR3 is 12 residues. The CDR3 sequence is CASSHAIYEQYF. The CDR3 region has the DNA TGTGCCAGCAGTCACGCTATTTACGAGCAGTACTTC.

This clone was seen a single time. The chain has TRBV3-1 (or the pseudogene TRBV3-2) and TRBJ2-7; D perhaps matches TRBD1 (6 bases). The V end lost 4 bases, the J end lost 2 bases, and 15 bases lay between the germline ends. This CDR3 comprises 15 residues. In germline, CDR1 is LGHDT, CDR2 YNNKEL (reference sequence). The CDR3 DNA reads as TGTGCCAGCAGCCCAACCGGGACATGGACCTACGAGCAGTACTTC. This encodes CASSPTGTWTYEQYF.

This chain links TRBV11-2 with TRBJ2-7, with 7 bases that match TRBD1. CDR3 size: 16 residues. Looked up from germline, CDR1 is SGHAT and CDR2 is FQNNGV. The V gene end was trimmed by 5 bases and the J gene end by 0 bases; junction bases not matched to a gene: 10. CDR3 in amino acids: CASSPEWTGLSYEQYF. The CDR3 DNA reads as TGTGCCAGCAGCCCCGAGTGGACAGGCCTCTCCTACGAGCAGTACTTC.

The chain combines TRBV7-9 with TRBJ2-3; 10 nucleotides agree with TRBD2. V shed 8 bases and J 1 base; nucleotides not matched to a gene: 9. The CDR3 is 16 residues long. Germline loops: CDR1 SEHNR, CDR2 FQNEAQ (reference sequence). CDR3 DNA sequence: TGTGCCAGCCCCCTAACTAGCGGGGTCGGCACAGATACGCAGTATTTT. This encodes CASPLTSGVGTDTQYF.

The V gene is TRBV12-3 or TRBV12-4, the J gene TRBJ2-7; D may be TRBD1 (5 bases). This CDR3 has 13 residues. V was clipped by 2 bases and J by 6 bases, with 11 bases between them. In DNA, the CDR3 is TGTGCCAGCAGTTTAAGCAGGGTGCGCGAGCAGTACTTC. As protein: CASSLSRVREQYF.

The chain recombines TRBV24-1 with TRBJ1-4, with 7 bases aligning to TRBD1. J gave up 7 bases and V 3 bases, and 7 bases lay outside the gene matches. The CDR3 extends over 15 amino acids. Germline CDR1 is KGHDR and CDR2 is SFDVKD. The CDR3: CATSDPGTVPEKLFF. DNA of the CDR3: TGTGCCACCAGTGATCCCGGGACAGTACCTGAAAAACTGTTTTTT.

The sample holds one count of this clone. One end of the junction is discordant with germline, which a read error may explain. The CDR3 is CASSQLAGGSTDTQYF. The CDR3 coding sequence is TGTGCTAGCAGCCAACTAGCGGGGGGGTCGACAGATACGCAGTATTTT. This sequence joins TRBV7-7 and TRBJ2-3; 13 nucleotides align to TRBD2. CDR1 and CDR2 from the germline V gene are SSHAT and FNYEAQ (reference sequence). The CDR3 is 16 residues long.

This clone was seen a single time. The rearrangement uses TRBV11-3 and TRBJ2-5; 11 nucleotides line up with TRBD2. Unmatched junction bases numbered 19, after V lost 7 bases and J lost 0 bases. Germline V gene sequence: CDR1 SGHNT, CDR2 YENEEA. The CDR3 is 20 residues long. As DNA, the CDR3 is TGTGCCAGCACTCCCCCCCTAGCGGGGGGCCCAACCCTGTACCAAGAGACCCAGTACTTC. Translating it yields CASTPPLAGGPTLYQETQYF.

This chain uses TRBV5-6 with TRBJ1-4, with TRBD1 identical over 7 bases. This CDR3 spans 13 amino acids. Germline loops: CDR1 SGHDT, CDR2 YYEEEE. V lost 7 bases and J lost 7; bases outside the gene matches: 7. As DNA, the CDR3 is TGTGCCAGCGGTACGGGACAGCGTGAAAAACTGTTTTTT. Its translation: CASGTGQREKLFF.

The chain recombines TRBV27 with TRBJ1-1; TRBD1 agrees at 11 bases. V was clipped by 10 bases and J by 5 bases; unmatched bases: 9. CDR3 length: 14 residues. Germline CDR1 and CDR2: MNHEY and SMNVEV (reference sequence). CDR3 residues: CATGTGGSWTEAFF. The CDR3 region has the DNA TGTGCCACCGGGACAGGGGGTTCGTGGACTGAAGCTTTCTTT.

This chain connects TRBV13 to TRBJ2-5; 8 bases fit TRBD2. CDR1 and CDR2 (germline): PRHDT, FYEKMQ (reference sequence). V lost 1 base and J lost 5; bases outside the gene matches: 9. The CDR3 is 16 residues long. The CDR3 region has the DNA TGTGCCAGCAGCTTAGCCAGCCGGGGGGGCAGGGAGACCCAGTACTTC. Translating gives CASSLASRGGRETQYF.

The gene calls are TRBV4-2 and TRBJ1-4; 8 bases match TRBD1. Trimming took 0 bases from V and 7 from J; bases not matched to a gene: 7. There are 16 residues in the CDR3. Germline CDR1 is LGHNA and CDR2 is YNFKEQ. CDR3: CASSQDEAGGSEKLFF. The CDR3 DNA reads TGTGCCAGCAGCCAAGATGAGGCAGGGGGCAGTGAAAAACTGTTTTTT.

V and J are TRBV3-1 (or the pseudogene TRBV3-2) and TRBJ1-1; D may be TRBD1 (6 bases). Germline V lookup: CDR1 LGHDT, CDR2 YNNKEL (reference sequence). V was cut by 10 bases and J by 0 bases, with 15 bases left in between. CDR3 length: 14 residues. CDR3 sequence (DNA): TGTGCCACCTCCTCCGGGACATTGAACACTGAAGCTTTCTTT. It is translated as CATSSGTLNTEAFF.

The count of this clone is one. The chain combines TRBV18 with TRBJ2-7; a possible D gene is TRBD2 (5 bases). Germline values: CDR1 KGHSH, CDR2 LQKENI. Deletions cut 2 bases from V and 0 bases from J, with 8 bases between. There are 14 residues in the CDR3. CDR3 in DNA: TGTGCCAGCTCACCATTAGAGGGCTCCTACGAGCAGTACTTC. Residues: CASSPLEGSYEQYF.

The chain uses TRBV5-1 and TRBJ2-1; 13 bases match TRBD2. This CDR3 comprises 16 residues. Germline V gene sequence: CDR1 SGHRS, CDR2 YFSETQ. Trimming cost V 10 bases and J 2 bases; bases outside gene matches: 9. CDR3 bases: TGCGCCGGCCCGACTAGCGGGGGGCCCACCTACAATGAGCAGTTCTTC. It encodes CAGPTSGGPTYNEQFF.

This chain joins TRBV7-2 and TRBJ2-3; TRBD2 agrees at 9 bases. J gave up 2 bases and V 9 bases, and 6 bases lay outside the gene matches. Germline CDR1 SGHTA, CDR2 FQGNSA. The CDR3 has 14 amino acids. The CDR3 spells CARPLAGITDTQYF. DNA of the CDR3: TGTGCCAGGCCCCTAGCGGGGATCACAGATACGCAGTATTTT.

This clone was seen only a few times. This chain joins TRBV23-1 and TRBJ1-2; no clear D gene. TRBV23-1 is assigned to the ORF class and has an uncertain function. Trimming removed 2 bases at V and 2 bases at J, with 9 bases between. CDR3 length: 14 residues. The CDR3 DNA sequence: TGCGCCAGCAGTCAAGGTTCGGAGAACTATGGCTACACCTTC. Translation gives CASSQGSENYGYTF.

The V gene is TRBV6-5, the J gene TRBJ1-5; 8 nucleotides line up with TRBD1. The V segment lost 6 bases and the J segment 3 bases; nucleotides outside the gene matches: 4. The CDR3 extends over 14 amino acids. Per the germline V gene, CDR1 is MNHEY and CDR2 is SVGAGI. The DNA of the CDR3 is TGTGCCAGCAGCTGGACAGGGATCAATCAGCCCCAGCATTTT. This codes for CASSWTGINQPQHF.

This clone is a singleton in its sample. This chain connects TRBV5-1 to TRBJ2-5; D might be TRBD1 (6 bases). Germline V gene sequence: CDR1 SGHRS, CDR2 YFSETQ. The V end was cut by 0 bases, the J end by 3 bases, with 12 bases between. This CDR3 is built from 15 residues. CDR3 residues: CASSLAHRVEETQYF. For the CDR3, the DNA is TGCGCCAGCAGCTTGGCCCACAGGGTTGAAGAGACCCAGTACTTC.

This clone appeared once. The CDR3 sequence: CASSPGGGRHGYTF. CDR3 DNA: TGTGCCAGCAGCCCCGGCGGGGGCAGGCATGGCTACACCTTC. The rearrangement joins TRBV5-4 to TRBJ1-2, with D possibly matching TRBD1 (6 bases). Germline V gene lookup returns CDR1 SGHNT and CDR2 YYREEE (reference sequence). With 4 bases removed from V and 6 bases from J, the gap between germline ends came to 16 bases. The CDR3 is 14 residues long.

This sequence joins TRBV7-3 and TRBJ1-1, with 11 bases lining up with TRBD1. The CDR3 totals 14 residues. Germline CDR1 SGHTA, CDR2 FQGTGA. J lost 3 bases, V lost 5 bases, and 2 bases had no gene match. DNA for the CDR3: TGTGCCAGCAGCCCGGGACAGGGGGACACTGAAGCTTTCTTT. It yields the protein CASSPGQGDTEAFF.

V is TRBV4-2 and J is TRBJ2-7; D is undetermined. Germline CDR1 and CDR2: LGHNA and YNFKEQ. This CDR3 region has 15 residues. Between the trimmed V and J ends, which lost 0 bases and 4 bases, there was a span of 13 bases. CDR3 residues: CASSQEGKELYEQYF. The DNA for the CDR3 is TGTGCCAGCAGCCAAGAGGGTAAGGAGCTTTACGAGCAGTACTTC.

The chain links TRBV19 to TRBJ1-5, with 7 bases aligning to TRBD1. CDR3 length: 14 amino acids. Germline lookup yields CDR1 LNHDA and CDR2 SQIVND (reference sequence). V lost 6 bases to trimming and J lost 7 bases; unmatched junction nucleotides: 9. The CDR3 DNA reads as TGTGCCAGTAGCCCAGGACAGGACGGGCAGCCCCAGCATTTT. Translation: CASSPGQDGQPQHF.

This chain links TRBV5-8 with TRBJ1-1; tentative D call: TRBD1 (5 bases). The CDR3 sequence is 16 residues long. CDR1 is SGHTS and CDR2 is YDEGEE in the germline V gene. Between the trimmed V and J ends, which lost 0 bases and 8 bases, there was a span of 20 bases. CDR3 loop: CASSLAVGGINKEAFF. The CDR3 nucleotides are TGTGCCAGCAGCTTGGCCGTTGGGGGGATCAATAAAGAAGCTTTCTTT.